Presented here are 17 T cell receptor beta chains from one specimen sequenced in a study of cytomegalovirus exposure and HLA in healthy donors. Primers for the PCR totalled 60 Vbeta and 13 Jbeta. Sequencing was performed with immunoSEQ multiplex PCR; in TCRdb, only in-frame clones are kept and a portion is missing. The sample lists 100,000 to 150,000 clones; 75% to 90% were seen once. The sample taken for sequencing was PBMCs. The source is a middle-aged woman in good health and CMV-seropositive.

The chain uses TRBV27 and TRBJ2-3; D perhaps matches TRBD2 (6 bases). Trimming took off 4 bases at V and 2 bases at J, with 13 bases between the two ends. The CDR3 is made up of 15 amino acids. Per germline, CDR1 MNHEY and CDR2 SMNVEV (reference sequence). The chain's CDR3 is CASSSLGGATDTQYF. The DNA for the CDR3 is TGTGCCAGCAGTTCGCTGGGAGGAGCCACAGATACGCAGTATTTT.

The J gene is TRBJ2-1, the V gene TRBV5-1; no clear D. From germline, CDR1 is SGHRS and CDR2 YFSETQ. This CDR3 region has 15 residues. The V end lost 0 bases, the J end lost 6 bases, and 13 bases lay between the germline ends. Here the CDR3 DNA reads TGCGCCAGCAGCTTGGATGGTAGCATTAGCAATGAGCAGTTCTTC. It is translated as CASSLDGSISNEQFF.

The chain carries TRBV7-8 and TRBJ2-7, with D possibly matching TRBD2 (5 bases). The V end was cut by 2 bases, the J end by 6 bases, with 11 bases between. CDR1 and CDR2 from the germline V gene are SGHVS and FQNEAQ. The CDR3 loop spans 13 amino acids. Here the CDR3 DNA reads TGTGCCAGCAGCTTAAGAGGGATAAGCGAGCAGTACTTC. Encoded protein: CASSLRGISEQYF.

The rearrangement uses TRBV13 and TRBJ2-7, with D perhaps matching TRBD2 (6 bases). V shed 4 bases and J shed 0 bases, with 13 bases lying between them. The CDR3 is made up of 15 amino acids. Looked up from germline, CDR1 is PRHDT and CDR2 is FYEKMQ (reference sequence). CDR3 residues: CASSSLAFSSYEQYF. CDR3 DNA: TGTGCCAGCAGCTCGCTAGCGTTCAGCTCCTACGAGCAGTACTTC.

J is TRBJ2-7 and V is TRBV18; the D gene is possibly TRBD1 (5 bases). This CDR3 is 15 amino acids long. Trimming removed 1 base at V and 2 bases at J, with 12 bases between. The germline V gene has CDR1 KGHSH and CDR2 LQKENI. The CDR3 DNA sequence: TGTGCCAGCTCACCACTAGGCAGGGAAACCTACGAGCAGTACTTC. It specifies CASSPLGRETYEQYF. The variable domain in full, with the rest retrieved from reference TRBV18 and TRBJ2-7, is NAGVMQNPRHLVRRRGQEARLRCSPMKGHSHVYWYRQLPEEGLKFMVYLQKENIIDESGMPKERFSAEFPKEGPSILRIQQVVRGDSAAYFCASSPLGRETYEQYFGPGTRLTVT.

This chain links TRBV5-4 with TRBJ1-1, with D perhaps matching TRBD1 (5 bases). The CDR3 runs 14 residues. Trimming removed 0 bases at V and 5 bases at J, with 11 bases between. CDR1 is SGHNT and CDR2 is YYREEE in the germline V gene (reference sequence). Here the CDR3 reads CASSLGFGATEAFF. The CDR3, as DNA: TGTGCCAGCAGCTTGGGATTTGGGGCGACTGAAGCTTTCTTT.

The chain joins TRBV5-4 to TRBJ2-2, with D possibly being TRBD1 (6 bases). V lost 2 bases and J 5 bases, leaving 19 bases between the germline ends. CDR1 and CDR2 from the germline V gene are SGHNT and YYREEE (reference sequence). This CDR3 spans 17 amino acids. The CDR3 sequence: CASSLFARQAQTGELFF. Written as DNA, the CDR3 is TGTGCCAGCAGCTTATTCGCCCGACAGGCTCAGACCGGGGAGCTGTTTTTT.

V gene TRBV5-4 combines with J gene TRBJ2-1, with a possible D match to TRBD2 (6 bases). With 2 bases removed from V and 8 bases from J, the gap between germline ends came to 11 bases. Germline-derived CDR1 and CDR2 are SGHNT and YYREEE (reference sequence). CDR3 length equals 13 residues. CDR3 DNA sequence: TGTGCCAGCAGCTTCAACAGGAGGGATGAGCAGTTCTTC. This encodes CASSFNRRDEQFF.

This sequence joins TRBV28 and TRBJ2-5, with 8 bases matching TRBD1. Per germline, CDR1 MDHEN and CDR2 SYDVKM. The CDR3 extends over 14 amino acids. Unmatched junction bases numbered 9, after V lost 7 bases and J lost 5 bases. As DNA, the CDR3 is TGTGCCAGCAACTCCCAGGACAGGGAGGAGACCCAGTACTTC. Encoded protein: CASNSQDREETQYF. Combining the CDR3 with reference TRBV28 and TRBJ2-5 gives the whole variable domain DVKVTQSSRYLVKRTGEKVFLECVQDMDHENMFWYRQDPGLGLRLIYFSYDVKMKEKGDIPEGYSVSREKKERFSLILESASTNQTSMYLCASNSQDREETQYFGPGTRLLVL.

This clone has a single count. The rearrangement joins TRBV6-5 to TRBJ2-3; D gene ambiguous. Between the trimmed V and J ends, which lost 4 bases and 4 bases, there was a span of 6 bases. The CDR3 has 12 amino acids. Germline CDR1 reads MNHEY; CDR2 reads SVGAGI. The CDR3: CASSSTADTQYF. The DNA of the CDR3 is TGTGCCAGCAGTTCCACGGCAGATACGCAGTATTTT.

V is TRBV6-4 and J is TRBJ2-7, with 7 nucleotides matching TRBD2. Germline CDR1 and CDR2: MRHNA and SNTAGT. The V segment lost 9 bases and the J segment 6 bases; nucleotides outside the gene matches: 11. The CDR3 loop spans 13 amino acids. CDR3 region: CARVPGLTSEQYF. For the CDR3, the DNA is TGTGCCAGAGTACCGGGACTAACTTCCGAGCAGTACTTC.

V is TRBV6-4 and J is TRBJ2-3; 11 bases fit TRBD1. V shed 4 bases, J shed 5 bases, and the junction held 5 bases outside the gene matches. The CDR3 consists of 15 residues. CDR1 and CDR2 from the germline V gene are MRHNA and SNTAGT. The CDR3 nucleotides are TGTGCCAGCAGTGTAACGGGACAGGGGGTAGATACGCAGTATTTT. This gives the protein CASSVTGQGVDTQYF.

The chain uses TRBV28 and TRBJ1-1, with no clear D. V gave up 2 bases and J gave up 0 bases, with 7 bases separating them. The germline V gene encodes CDR1 MDHEN and CDR2 SYDVKM. This CDR3 spans 14 amino acids. DNA of the CDR3: TGTGCCAGCAGTTTAATCAGGTTGAACACTGAAGCTTTCTTT. Encoded protein: CASSLIRLNTEAFF.

The table lists this clone with a count of one. This rearrangement joins TRBV28 to TRBJ2-5; TRBD2 agrees at 7 bases. Gene TRBJ2-7 matches the end of the DNA better, so the J call may be wrong. The germline V gene has CDR1 MDHEN and CDR2 SYDVKM. This CDR3 comprises 16 residues. CDR3 sequence: CASSSPWGGSSYEQYF. The CDR3 DNA reads TGTGCCAGCAGTTCCCCGTGGGGGGGGTCCTCCTACGAGCAGTACTTC.

The rearrangement joins TRBV28 to TRBJ1-1; 8 bases align to TRBD1. V was pared by 5 bases and J by 4 bases, with 6 bases of the junction left unmatched. Germline CDR1 is MDHEN and CDR2 is SYDVKM. The CDR3 runs to 14 residues. CDR3 region: CASSGEDRVTEAFF. DNA of the CDR3: TGTGCCAGCAGTGGGGAGGACAGGGTCACTGAAGCTTTCTTT.

This clone was seen only once. V usage is TRBV5-8 and J usage is TRBJ2-7; D might be TRBD1 (5 bases). V was shortened by 4 bases and J by 6 bases, with 14 bases between the two germline ends. Looked up from germline, CDR1 is SGHTS and CDR2 is YDEGEE. The length of the CDR3 is 13 residues. The CDR3 region is CASSPRPGREQYF. The CDR3 DNA follows: TGTGCCAGCAGCCCCCGCCCAGGGCGCGAGCAGTACTTC.

The V and J genes are TRBV19 and TRBJ2-7, with 10 bases that match TRBD1. Trimming at V came to 4 bases and at J to 1 base, leaving 13 bases not matched to a gene. The length of the CDR3 is 18 residues. Germline CDR1 and CDR2: LNHDA and SQIVND (reference sequence). The CDR3 sequence is CASSTHYPGTGVSYEQYF. The CDR3, as DNA: TGTGCCAGTAGTACTCATTACCCCGGGACAGGGGTTTCCTACGAGCAGTACTTC.